This entry features one T cell receptor (beta chain) sequence. Its antigen is unknown. Every patient had mismatch repair deficiency by PCR or immunohistochemistry. TCRs were sequenced from a few patients responding to pembrolizumab. Some clones are missing from TCRdb's copy, which holds only in-frame ones; the method was immunoSEQ multiplex PCR. The sample contains approximately 100,000 clones, 70% to 85% of which appear only once. This sample is drawn from a study of PD-1 blockade in mismatch repair-deficient tumors. Study as a whole: Enrolled about 2012-2016, patients had progressing, pretreated mismatch repair-deficient cancers of 12 types.

V trimming: 3 bases; J trimming: 9 bases; junction bases outside the gene matches: 5. The CDR3 runs to 13 residues. Germline CDR1 is SGHVS and CDR2 is FQNEAQ. General study findings and limits: Rapid post-treatment expansion, then contraction, generally preceding radiologic response, marked tumor-resident clones.

V usage is TRBV7-8 and J usage is TRBJ2-1; 7 bases are a match to TRBD2. The sequence came from an adult with mismatch repair-deficient cancer. Sample: peripheral blood, taken approximately 36 weeks after starting pembrolizumab. The CDR3 DNA sequence: TGTGCCAGCAGCTTCGAGCGGGATAGTGAGCAGTTCTTC. This sequence encodes CASSFERDSEQFF.